The 25 T cell receptor beta chains listed next were all sequenced from one sample in a study of control samples from healthy donors and cancer patients (dated by TCRdb to about 2020). Preparation of the library involved the immunoSEQ multiplex PCR assay. The table comes from immuneACCESS by way of TCRdb, which keeps in-frame sequences with V and J called. Part of the clones is missing from these tables; in studies checked, under half for an unresolved V gene and the rest for unknown reasons. This sample lists tens of thousands of clones; about nine tenths were detected once. Jointly, the top ten make up less than 4.5% of the sample. The material sequenced was blood. These receptors all stem from a woman aged 18-35 years in good health.

V is TRBV6-5 and J is TRBJ2-3, with 9 bases matching TRBD2. V lost 7 bases, J lost 4 bases, and 6 bases stayed unmatched. The CDR3 is 14 residues long. The germline V gene has CDR1 MNHEY and CDR2 SVGAGI. The CDR3 DNA is TGTGCCAGCACAAGAGCGGGGGGTTCAGATACGCAGTATTTT. It yields the protein CASTRAGGSDTQYF.

This chain links TRBV29-1 with TRBJ2-3, with 11 bases aligning to TRBD1. Per germline, CDR1 SQVTM and CDR2 ANQGSEA. The CDR3 extends over 14 amino acids. The junction had 5 bases not matched to a gene; V was cut back by 3 bases and J by 6 bases. The DNA for the CDR3 is TGCAGCGTTGATTGGGGACAGGGGGGTGATACGCAGTATTTT. Its protein product is CSVDWGQGGDTQYF.

For the CDR3, the DNA is TGTGCTAGTGGCTCCCCTCCAGGGGGTCTCGGCAATGAGCAGTTCTTC. Translating gives CASGSPPGGLGNEQFF. The chain couples TRBV12-5 to TRBJ2-1; TRBD1 agrees at 7 bases. Germline lookup yields CDR1 LGHNT and CDR2 FRNRAP. This CDR3 is built from 16 residues. The V gene end was trimmed by 6 bases and the J gene end by 6 bases; junction bases not matched to a gene: 14.

This chain joins TRBV20-1 and TRBJ2-4, with D uncertain. This CDR3 comprises 12 residues. Germline lookup yields CDR1 DFQATT and CDR2 SNEGSKA (reference sequence). Trimming shortened V by 3 bases and J by 10 bases, and 13 bases separated the two germline ends. As DNA, the CDR3 is TGCAGTGCTAGTGGTACCGGAACTATTCAGTACTTC. It is translated as CSASGTGTIQYF.

V usage is TRBV5-6 and J usage is TRBJ2-3, with D perhaps assigned TRBD1 or TRBD2 (6 bases each). The CDR3 runs to 16 residues. Trimming shortened V by 1 base and J by 4 bases, and 16 bases separated the two germline ends. Germline CDR1 and CDR2: SGHDT and YYEEEE. Written as DNA, the CDR3 is TGTGCCAGCAGCTTGCCTTGGGGGGCTGACGCAGATACGCAGTATTTT. It specifies CASSLPWGADADTQYF.

The V call is TRBV2, the J call TRBJ2-5, with unresolved D. Between the trimmed V and J ends, which lost 4 bases and 1 base, there was a span of 13 bases. Germline CDR1 is SNHLY and CDR2 is FYNNEI. This CDR3 is built from 15 residues. The CDR3: CASSAPDGTQETQYF. The CDR3 DNA reads TGTGCCAGCAGTGCCCCGGACGGAACCCAAGAGACCCAGTACTTC. Filled out from reference TRBV2 and TRBJ2-5, the complete variable domain reads EPEVTQTPSHQVTQMGQEVILRCVPISNHLYFYWYRQILGQKVEFLVSFYNNEISEKSEIFDDQFSVERPDGSNFTLKIRSTKLEDSAMYFCASSAPDGTQETQYFGPGTRLLVL.

The chain joins TRBV5-1 to TRBJ1-6; weak D call: TRBD1 (5 bases). From germline, CDR1 is SGHRS and CDR2 YFSETQ. V was pared by 0 bases and J by 12 bases, with 16 bases between. The CDR3 spans 15 residues. The DNA for the CDR3 is TGCGCCAGCAGCTTGGTGGGGCAGGGTGGAGTACCCCTCCACTTT. Its protein is CASSLVGQGGVPLHF.

The sample holds a few counts of this clone. The chain joins TRBV6-2 or TRBV6-3 to TRBJ1-2; a possible D gene is TRBD1 (5 bases). This CDR3 spans 15 amino acids. V lost 4 bases and J 7 bases, leaving 19 bases between the germline ends. The V gene's germline CDR1 is MNHEY and CDR2 SVGEGT. The CDR3 here is CASSSGTRTSSGYTF. CDR3 bases: TGTGCCAGCAGTTCGGGGACCCGCACTTCCTCTGGCTACACCTTC.

The table lists this clone with a count of one. V usage is TRBV4-1 and J usage is TRBJ1-2, with D perhaps TRBD1 (6 bases). This CDR3 comprises 14 residues. The V gene's germline CDR1 is MGHRA and CDR2 YSYEKL. V was shortened by 4 bases and J by 3 bases, with 12 bases between the two germline ends. The CDR3 region has the DNA TGCGCCAGCAGCCGGCAGGACAGAGACTATGGCTACACCTTC. Translation gives CASSRQDRDYGYTF.

The chain joins TRBV6-2 or TRBV6-3 to TRBJ2-7; TRBD1 matches 7 bases. V lost 6 bases to trimming and J lost 0 bases; unmatched junction nucleotides: 8. CDR3 size: 15 residues. From germline, CDR1 is MNHEY and CDR2 SVGEGT. The CDR3, as DNA: TGTGCCAGCAGCTCCATTGGGACAGTCTCCTACGAGCAGTACTTC. Translation: CASSSIGTVSYEQYF.

This chain connects TRBV6-2 or TRBV6-3 to TRBJ1-1, with D uncertain. Per the germline V gene, CDR1 is MNHEY and CDR2 is SVGEGT. Trimming removed 5 bases at V and 4 bases at J, with 14 bases between. This CDR3 has 14 residues. The DNA for the CDR3 is TGTGCCAGCAGTAAAGGAACAGAGCTCACTGAAGCTTTCTTT. It translates to CASSKGTELTEAFF.

This clone was observed a single time. In nucleotides, the CDR3 is TGTGCCAGCAGTGCGTTCGCAGGGGTAGGGGAGCAGTACTTC. It encodes CASSAFAGVGEQYF. The J gene is TRBJ2-7, the V gene TRBV2; possibly TRBD1 for D (6 bases). Germline loops: CDR1 SNHLY, CDR2 FYNNEI. Trimming took off 4 bases at V and 7 bases at J, with 17 bases between the two ends. The CDR3 loop spans 14 amino acids. Full variable domain (outside the CDR3, taken from reference TRBV2 and TRBJ2-7): EPEVTQTPSHQVTQMGQEVILRCVPISNHLYFYWYRQILGQKVEFLVSFYNNEISEKSEIFDDQFSVERPDGSNFTLKIRSTKLEDSAMYFCASSAFAGVGEQYFGPGTRLTVT.

The chain carries TRBV7-9 and TRBJ2-5; 8 bases agree with TRBD2. The junction had 5 bases not matched to a gene; V was cut back by 8 bases and J by 3 bases. This CDR3 is 13 amino acids long. CDR1 SEHNR and CDR2 FQNEAQ come from the germline V gene (reference sequence). The CDR3 reads CASGYSGEETQYF. In nucleotides, the CDR3 is TGTGCCAGCGGGTATAGCGGGGAAGAGACCCAGTACTTC. The full variable domain, its missing parts supplied by reference TRBV7-9 and TRBJ2-5, is DTGVSQNPRHKITKRGQNVTFRCDPISEHNRLYWYRQTLGQGPEFLTYFQNEAQLEKSRLLSDRFSAERPKGSFSTLEIQRTEQGDSAMYLCASGYSGEETQYFGPGTRLLVL.

The CDR3 loop is CSVDSRGFSPEQYF. As DNA, the CDR3 is TGCAGCGTTGATAGCCGCGGCTTCTCTCCCGAGCAGTACTTC. V gene TRBV29-1 combines with J gene TRBJ2-7; D remains ambiguous. Trimming cost V 3 bases and J 6 bases, with 18 bases left between them. The CDR3 runs 14 residues. The germline V gene encodes CDR1 SQVTM and CDR2 ANQGSEA.

This chain joins TRBV5-1 and TRBJ1-1, with TRBD1 identical over 9 bases. The CDR3 spans 15 residues. Germline values: CDR1 SGHRS, CDR2 YFSETQ. The J segment lost 11 bases and the V segment lost 1 base, leaving 12 bases of the junction unmatched. The CDR3 DNA sequence: TGCGCCAGCAGCTTGAGCCCATCACAGGGGGCGGAGGCTTTCTTT. Translated, it gives CASSLSPSQGAEAFF.

The V and J genes are TRBV24-1 and TRBJ2-3; 7 bases fit TRBD1. V shed 4 bases and J 0 bases; nucleotides not matched to a gene: 9. CDR3 length: 17 amino acids. Germline V gives CDR1 KGHDR, CDR2 SFDVKD. CDR3 bases: TGTGCCACCAGTGACGTCAGACGGGGACAGAGCACAGATACGCAGTATTTT. Translation: CATSDVRRGQSTDTQYF.

The table lists this clone with a few counts. The chain uses TRBV7-9 and TRBJ1-1; D might be TRBD1 (5 bases). From germline, CDR1 is SEHNR and CDR2 FQNEAQ (reference sequence). This CDR3 is built from 13 residues. Trimming pared 6 bases from V and 5 bases from J, leaving 13 bases between. CDR3 in amino acids: CASSPGGGTEAFF. CDR3 coding DNA: TGTGCCAGCAGTCCCGGGGGGGGGACTGAAGCTTTCTTT.

The chain combines TRBV5-6 with TRBJ2-7, with no clear D. This CDR3 is built from 15 residues. Germline V CDR1 and CDR2: SGHDT, YYEEEE. Trimming left V 4 bases short and J 1 base short, with 15 bases between. CDR3 sequence reads: CASSPKAGPSYEQYF. CDR3 DNA sequence: TGTGCCAGCAGCCCTAAGGCAGGACCATCCTACGAGCAGTACTTC.

The chain uses TRBV7-9 and TRBJ1-2, with TRBD1 as a possible D gene (6 bases). CDR3 length equals 13 residues. Germline CDR1 and CDR2: SEHNR and FQNEAQ (reference sequence). V was pared by 5 bases and J by 8 bases, with 15 bases between. In nucleotides, the CDR3 is TGTGCCAGCAGCCGCCGTCGGGGGCACGGCTACACCTTC. Translation gives CASSRRRGHGYTF.

The gene calls are TRBV29-1 and TRBJ1-2, with 8 positions matching TRBD1. The CDR3 spans 15 residues. Germline V gene lookup returns CDR1 SQVTM and CDR2 ANQGSEA. With V trimmed by 0 bases and J by 8 bases, 11 bases remained unmatched. The CDR3 loop reads CSVEDLGQGSRGYTF. CDR3 in DNA: TGCAGCGTTGAAGATCTTGGACAGGGTAGTAGGGGCTACACCTTC.

This chain joins TRBV6-1 and TRBJ1-1, with a possible D match to TRBD1 (6 bases). From germline, CDR1 is MNHNS and CDR2 SASEGT. This CDR3 has 17 amino acids. The V end lost 3 bases, the J end lost 5 bases, and 22 bases lay between the germline ends. The CDR3 DNA follows: TGTGCCAGCAGTGAGCACCAGATCTACAGGGATCTTACTGAAGCTTTCTTT. This encodes CASSEHQIYRDLTEAFF.

The V gene is TRBV5-8, the J gene TRBJ2-1, with 8 bases fitting TRBD1. Losses at the gene ends were 0 bases for V and 5 bases for J; bases not matched to a gene: 4. The CDR3 consists of 15 residues. Germline V gene data show CDR1 as SGHTS and CDR2 as YDEGEE. CDR3 sequence (DNA): TGTGCCAGCAGCTTGGACAGGGGGTGGGACAATGAGCAGTTCTTC. This translates into CASSLDRGWDNEQFF.

V usage is TRBV10-3 and J usage is TRBJ1-3; no definite D call. Germline V CDR1 and CDR2: ENHRY, SYGVKD. CDR3 length equals 11 residues. V lost 10 bases and J 8 bases, leaving 12 bases between the germline ends. DNA of the CDR3: TGTGCCACCCGTCCCGGAGACACCATATATTTT. This gives the protein CATRPGDTIYF.

The rearrangement links TRBV19 to TRBJ2-5; TRBD2 might be the D (6 bases). The V end was cut by 1 base, the J end by 0 bases, with 18 bases between. Germline CDR1 LNHDA, CDR2 SQIVND (reference sequence). The CDR3 is 18 residues long. This CDR3 reads CASSIAGTAAGNQETQYF. The DNA of the CDR3 is TGTGCCAGTAGTATAGCAGGGACGGCGGCGGGGAACCAAGAGACCCAGTACTTC.

The V and J genes are TRBV7-3 and TRBJ2-5, with D uncertain. CDR3 length: 13 amino acids. V gave up 1 base and J gave up 3 bases, with 6 bases separating them. Germline loops: CDR1 SGHTA, CDR2 FQGTGA. The CDR3, as DNA: TGTGCCAGCAGCTTAAGTCCAGAAGAGACCCAGTACTTC. The encoded protein is CASSLSPEETQYF.